The next 3 T cell receptor beta chains were all read from a single sample in a study of response to subunit inactivated influenza vaccine (dated by TCRdb to 2016 to 2019). Library generation was performed with RT-PCR. Instrument on record: Illumina HiSeq 2500. In-frame beta chains were kept once TCRdb had trimmed the public reads at Q25 with fastp and called clones with MiXCR. Each CDR3 protein appears once, grouped with its most common genes and DNA. In all, the sample holds approximately 520,000 distinct CDR3 sequences, and about 25% of those were seen once. The top ten clonotypes cover approximately 2% of the sample. The sequenced sample was CD4+ T cells sorted from PBMCs, obtained 5 days after vaccination. Every receptor here comes from a man over 45 who received an inactivated influenza vaccine. Donor details come from another sample of the same person, matched by shared clones.

This chain joins TRBV27 and TRBJ2-7; TRBD2 might be the D (6 bases). Trimming pared 6 bases from V and 7 bases from J, leaving 13 bases between. The CDR3 has 12 residues. From germline, CDR1 is MNHEY and CDR2 SMNVEV (reference sequence). CDR3 nucleotide sequence: TGTGCCAGCAGCACTGGAGGGAGGGAGCAGTACTTC. This sequence encodes CASSTGGREQYF.

The genes are TRBV5-1 and TRBJ2-4; possibly TRBD1 or TRBD2 for D (5 bases each). The CDR3 sequence is 18 residues long. V was clipped by 4 bases and J by 0 bases, with 20 bases between them. The germline CDR1 and CDR2 sequences are SGHRS and YFSETQ. The CDR3 nucleotides read TGCGCCAGCAGCCCGGACGATAGAGTGGGGACAGCCAAAAACATTCAGTACTTC. Protein: CASSPDDRVGTAKNIQYF.

This clonotype has more than one count but fewer than ten. The chain employs TRBV12-3 or TRBV12-4 and TRBJ2-1; TRBD2 matches 11 bases. Losses at the gene ends were 0 bases for V and 7 bases for J; bases not matched to a gene: 5. The CDR3 is 16 residues long. CDR3 sequence reads: CASSLASGGAMNEQFF. For the CDR3, the DNA is TGTGCCAGCAGTTTAGCTAGCGGGGGGGCCATGAATGAGCAGTTCTTC.